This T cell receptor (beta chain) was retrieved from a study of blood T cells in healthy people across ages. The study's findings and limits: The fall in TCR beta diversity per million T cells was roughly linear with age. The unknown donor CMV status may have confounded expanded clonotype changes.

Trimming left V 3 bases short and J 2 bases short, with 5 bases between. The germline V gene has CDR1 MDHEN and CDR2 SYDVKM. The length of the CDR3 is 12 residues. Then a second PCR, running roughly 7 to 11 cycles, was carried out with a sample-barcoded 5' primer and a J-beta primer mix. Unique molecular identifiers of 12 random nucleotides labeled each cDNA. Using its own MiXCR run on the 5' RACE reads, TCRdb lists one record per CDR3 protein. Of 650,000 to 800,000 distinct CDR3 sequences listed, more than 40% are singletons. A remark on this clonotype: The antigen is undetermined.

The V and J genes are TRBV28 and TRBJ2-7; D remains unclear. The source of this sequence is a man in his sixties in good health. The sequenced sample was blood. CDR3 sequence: CASSFHTYEQYF. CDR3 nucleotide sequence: TGTGCCAGCAGTTTCCATACCTACGAGCAGTACTTC. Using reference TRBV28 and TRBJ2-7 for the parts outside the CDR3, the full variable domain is DVKVTQSSRYLVKRTGEKVFLECVQDMDHENMFWYRQDPGLGLRLIYFSYDVKMKEKGDIPEGYSVSREKKERFSLILESASTNQTSMYLCASSFHTYEQYFGPGTRLTVT.